Listed below are T cell receptor beta chains from one sample, sequenced in a study of cytomegalovirus exposure and HLA in healthy donors. Sequenced by immunoSEQ multiplex PCR; TCRdb stores in-frame clones only, minus some. The data show 85,000 to 130,000 clones, about two thirds seen once. Sequenced input: PBMCs. The receptors come from a female donor in good health and CMV-seronegative. CDR3s include the opening cysteine and the closing phenylalanine or tryptophan. The order of the fields is J gene, V gene, clone size, CDR3 protein. Expanded clones are given a class, and other clones once, few, many or no size at all.

TRBJ1-2 | TRBV2 | few | CASSASPNQANYGYTF
TRBJ2-7 | TRBV29-1 | - | CSATGTSSYEQYF
TRBJ1-1 | TRBV5-1 | - | CASNRLGGKNTEAFF
TRBJ2-5 | TRBV11-2 | - | CASSLDEGTQYF
TRBJ2-5 | TRBV7-8 | once | CASSTTSGSAETQYF
TRBJ2-7 | TRBV7-9 | few | CASSSEGTSEQYF
TRBJ1-5 | TRBV2 | - | CASSSDRGHQPQHF
TRBJ2-7 | TRBV4-2 | - | CASSQDTTYEQYF
TRBJ2-7 | TRBV9 | once | CASSTTSRSYEQYF
TRBJ1-4 | TRBV28 | - | CASSPMTELNEKLFF
TRBJ2-7 | TRBV9 | - | CASSPRTSGRGTLYEQYF
TRBJ2-4 | TRBV18 | - | CASSATGGAGSKNIQYF
TRBJ2-1 | TRBV7-2 | - | CASSPGPRASAEQFF
TRBJ2-3 | TRBV5-6 | - | CASSSPFSDTQYF
TRBJ1-1 | TRBV7-9 | - | CASSPRGGRGNTEAFF
TRBJ2-7 | TRBV28 | few | CASSGGGYEQYF
TRBJ1-1 | TRBV7-2 | - | CASSLNFRGTEAFF
TRBJ1-1 | TRBV5-1 | few | CASSLTRAGTEAFF
TRBJ2-1 | TRBV4-1 | - | CASSQDYRDLYNEQFF
TRBJ1-5 | TRBV27 | - | CASSPNRDRPWPQHF
TRBJ1-2 | TRBV9 | - | CASSVDQGSYGYTF
TRBJ1-2 | TRBV15 | - | CATSRDARAGRSHYGYTF
TRBJ2-7 | TRBV7-2 | - | CASSLSSYYEQYF
TRBJ1-1 | TRBV30 | few | CACSGDRVRTEAFF
TRBJ1-2 | TRBV29-1 | - | CSALYMGGGYGYTF
TRBJ2-1 | TRBV6-1 | - | CASNPLAGGYNEQFF
TRBJ1-5 | TRBV7-2 | few | CASSYQGYSNQPQHF
TRBJ2-5 | TRBV27 | - | CAAGRPGLAGGIAYF
TRBJ2-1 | TRBV5-6 | few | CASSLGGVDEQFF
TRBJ2-1 | TRBV5-6 | - | CASSRTSGINEQFF
TRBJ2-1 | TRBV4-2 | few | CASSQAGPGVQNEQFF
TRBJ2-5 | TRBV30 | - | CAWSVLAGAMYQETQYF
TRBJ2-3 | TRBV30 | - | CAWSGVGGNEGLAGYTQYF
TRBJ1-4 | TRBV27 | - | CASSPLVRDNEKLFF
TRBJ1-3 | TRBV7-2 | - | CASGGWPKDPGNTIYF
- | TRBV6-5 | - | CASRRTASYEQYF
TRBJ1-5 | TRBV2 | - | CASTPGGTMPQHF
TRBJ2-2 | TRBV19 | once | CASSIRGGAGELFF
TRBJ2-2 | TRBV19 | - | CASRRGGPYTGELFF
TRBJ2-3 | TRBV11-2 | - | CASSLRGSQDTQYF
TRBJ1-3 | TRBV28 | many | CASSLRQLHSGNTIYF
TRBJ1-2 | TRBV27 | few | CASSPNPIFEIYGYTF
TRBJ2-2 | TRBV5-5 | - | CASSLAFGELFF
TRBJ2-1 | TRBV5-1 | few | CASSLVGGGTDEQFF
TRBJ1-4 | TRBV29-1 | - | CSVETGTGDFEKLFF
TRBJ2-1 | TRBV11-2 | - | CASSLGGTLGHEQFF
TRBJ2-1 | TRBV4-1 | - | CASSQRLADSYNEQFF
TRBJ2-7 | TRBV7-6 | - | CASSLIRDSYEQYF
TRBJ1-1 | TRBV7-9 | few | CASSLGTSEAFF
TRBJ1-2 | TRBV6-5 | - | CASTQGGGYYGYTF